This T cell receptor (beta chain) derives from a study of T cells in Graves' hyperthyroidism and ophthalmopathy. Whole-study findings and limits: Most thyroid clonotypes expanded above 0.001 were also detected in blood. Median prediction lead before ophthalmopathy onset was around seven months with the model.

Germline V gene sequence: CDR1 ENHRY, CDR2 SYGVKD. V dropped 2 bases and J dropped 6 bases, with 19 bases sitting between them. The CDR3 loop spans 17 amino acids. As regards this clonotype: Its antigen is as yet unknown.

Template material for amplifying TCR beta CDR3 regions consisted of RNA transcripts. The TCR CDR3 was amplified in a first-round RT-PCR using the HTBI primer set. One entry per CDR3 protein, called by TCRdb with MiXCR from the multiplex PCR reads. The table includes nearly 750,000 distinct CDR3 sequences, approximately 40% detected once. More than 9.5 ml fresh peripheral blood yielded the PBMCs. This receptor was taken from a woman between 35 and 50 years old with Graves' hyperthyroidism. The sample was blood. This chain uses TRBV10-3 with TRBJ2-2; D is tentatively TRBD1 or TRBD2 (5 bases each). CDR3 sequence reads: CAISEKADKDPAGELFF. CDR3 nucleotide sequence: TGTGCCATCAGTGAGAAAGCGGACAAGGATCCGGCCGGGGAGCTGTTTTTT.